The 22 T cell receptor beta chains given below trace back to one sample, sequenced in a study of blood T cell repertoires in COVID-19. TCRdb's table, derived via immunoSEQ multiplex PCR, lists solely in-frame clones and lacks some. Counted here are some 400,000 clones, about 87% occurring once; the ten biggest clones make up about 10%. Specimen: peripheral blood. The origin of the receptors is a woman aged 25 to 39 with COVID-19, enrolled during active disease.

The CDR3 spells CASSYYLAPTYEQYF. CDR3 nucleotide sequence: TGTGCCAGCAGTTATTATTTGGCCCCCACCTACGAGCAGTACTTC. The chain combines TRBV6-5 with TRBJ2-7, with D hard to call. CDR3 length equals 15 residues. Germline CDR1 MNHEY, CDR2 SVGAGI. V was trimmed by 3 bases and J by 2 bases, leaving 14 bases between them.

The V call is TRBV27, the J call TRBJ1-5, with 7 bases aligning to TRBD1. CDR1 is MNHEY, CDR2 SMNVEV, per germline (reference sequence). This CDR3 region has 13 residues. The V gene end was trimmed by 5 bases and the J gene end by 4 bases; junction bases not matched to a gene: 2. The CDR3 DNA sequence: TGTGCCAGCAGTGTGACAGGGAATCAGCCCCAGCATTTT. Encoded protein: CASSVTGNQPQHF.

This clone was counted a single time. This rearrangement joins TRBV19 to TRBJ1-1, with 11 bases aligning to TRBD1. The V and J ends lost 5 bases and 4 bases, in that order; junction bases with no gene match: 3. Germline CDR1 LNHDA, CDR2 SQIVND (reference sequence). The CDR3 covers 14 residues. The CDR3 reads CASSRTGGVTEAFF. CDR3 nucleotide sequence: TGTGCCAGTAGTCGGACAGGGGGCGTCACTGAAGCTTTCTTT.

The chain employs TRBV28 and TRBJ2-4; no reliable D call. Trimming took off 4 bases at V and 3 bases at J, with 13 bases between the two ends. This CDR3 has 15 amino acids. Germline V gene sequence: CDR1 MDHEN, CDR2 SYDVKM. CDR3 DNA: TGTGCCAGCAGTTCCCCCGCAACTTTCAAAAACATTCAGTACTTC. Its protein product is CASSSPATFKNIQYF.

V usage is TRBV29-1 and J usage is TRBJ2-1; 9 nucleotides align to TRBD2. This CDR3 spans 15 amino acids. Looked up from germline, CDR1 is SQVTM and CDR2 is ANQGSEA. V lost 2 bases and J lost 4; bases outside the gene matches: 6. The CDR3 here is CSVEPLAGNYNEQFF. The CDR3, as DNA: TGCAGCGTTGAACCTCTAGCGGGGAATTACAATGAGCAGTTCTTC.

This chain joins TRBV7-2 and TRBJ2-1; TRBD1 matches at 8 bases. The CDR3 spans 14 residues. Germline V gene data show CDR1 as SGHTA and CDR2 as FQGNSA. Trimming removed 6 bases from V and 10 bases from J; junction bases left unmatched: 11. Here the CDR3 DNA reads TGTGCCAGCAGTTCACAGGGGGTGGGAGCCGAGCAGTTCTTC. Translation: CASSSQGVGAEQFF.

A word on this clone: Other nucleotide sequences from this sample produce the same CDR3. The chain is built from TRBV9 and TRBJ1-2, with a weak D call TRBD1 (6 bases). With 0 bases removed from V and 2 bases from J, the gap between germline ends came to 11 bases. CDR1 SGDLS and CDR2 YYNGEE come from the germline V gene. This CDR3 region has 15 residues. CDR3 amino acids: CASSVGAGTNYGYTF. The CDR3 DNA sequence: TGTGCCAGCAGCGTAGGGGCAGGGACAAACTATGGCTACACCTTC. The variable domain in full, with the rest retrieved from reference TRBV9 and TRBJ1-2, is DSGVTQTPKHLITATGQRVTLRCSPRSGDLSVYWYQQSLDQGLQFLIQYYNGEERAKGNILERFSAQQFPDLHSELNLSSLELGDSALYFCASSVGAGTNYGYTFGSGTRLTVV.

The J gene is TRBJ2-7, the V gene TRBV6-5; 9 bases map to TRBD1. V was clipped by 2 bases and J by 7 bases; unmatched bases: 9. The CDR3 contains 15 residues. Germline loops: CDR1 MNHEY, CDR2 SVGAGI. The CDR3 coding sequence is TGTGCCAGCAGTTACACCGACAGGGGGTTTGGGGAGCAGTACTTC. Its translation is CASSYTDRGFGEQYF.

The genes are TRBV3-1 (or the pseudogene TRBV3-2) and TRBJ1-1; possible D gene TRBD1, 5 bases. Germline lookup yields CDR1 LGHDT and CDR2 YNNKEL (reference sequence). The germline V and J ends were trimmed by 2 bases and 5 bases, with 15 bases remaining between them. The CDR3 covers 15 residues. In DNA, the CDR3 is TGTGCCAGCAGCCAAAGACGGACCCGGGGGACTGAAGCTTTCTTT. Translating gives CASSQRRTRGTEAFF.

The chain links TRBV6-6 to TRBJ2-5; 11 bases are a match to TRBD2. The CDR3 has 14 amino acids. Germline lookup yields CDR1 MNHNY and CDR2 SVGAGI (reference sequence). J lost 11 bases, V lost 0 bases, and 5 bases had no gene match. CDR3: CASSYSRASGGQYF. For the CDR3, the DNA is TGTGCCAGCAGTTACTCGAGGGCTAGCGGGGGGCAGTACTTC.

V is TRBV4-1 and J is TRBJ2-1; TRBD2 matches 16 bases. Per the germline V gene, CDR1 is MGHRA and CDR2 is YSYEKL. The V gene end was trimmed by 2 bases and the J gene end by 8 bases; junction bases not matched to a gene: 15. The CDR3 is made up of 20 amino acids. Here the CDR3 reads CASSQNPGLAGGVSVDEQFF. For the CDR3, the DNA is TGCGCCAGCAGCCAAAATCCGGGACTAGCGGGAGGGGTTAGTGTCGATGAGCAGTTCTTC.

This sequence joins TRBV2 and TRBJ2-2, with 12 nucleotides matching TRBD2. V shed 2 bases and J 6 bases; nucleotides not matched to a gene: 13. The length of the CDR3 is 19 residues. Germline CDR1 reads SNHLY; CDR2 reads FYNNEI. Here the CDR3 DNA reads TGTGCCAGCAGTGAACACCCGGTATCTAGCGGGAGGGCCGCCGGGGAGCTGTTTTTT. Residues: CASSEHPVSSGRAAGELFF.

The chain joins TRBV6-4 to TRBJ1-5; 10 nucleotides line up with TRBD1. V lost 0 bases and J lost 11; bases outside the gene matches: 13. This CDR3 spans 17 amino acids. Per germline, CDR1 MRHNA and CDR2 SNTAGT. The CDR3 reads CASSDSAGTGAVGAQHF. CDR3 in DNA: TGTGCCAGCAGTGACTCGGCCGGGACAGGGGCCGTCGGGGCCCAGCATTTT.

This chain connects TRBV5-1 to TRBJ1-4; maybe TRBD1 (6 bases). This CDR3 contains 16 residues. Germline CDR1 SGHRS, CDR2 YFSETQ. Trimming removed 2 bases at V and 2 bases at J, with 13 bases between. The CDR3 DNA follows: TGCGCCAGCAGCTTCGGCCAGGGGATTACTAATGAAAAACTGTTTTTT. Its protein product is CASSFGQGITNEKLFF.

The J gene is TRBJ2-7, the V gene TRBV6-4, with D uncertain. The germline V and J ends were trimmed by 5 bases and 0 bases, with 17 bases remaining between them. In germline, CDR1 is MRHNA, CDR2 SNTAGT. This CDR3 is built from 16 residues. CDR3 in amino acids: CASSTRLPRSSYEQYF. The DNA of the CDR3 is TGTGCCAGCAGTACGAGACTTCCCCGGAGCTCCTACGAGCAGTACTTC.

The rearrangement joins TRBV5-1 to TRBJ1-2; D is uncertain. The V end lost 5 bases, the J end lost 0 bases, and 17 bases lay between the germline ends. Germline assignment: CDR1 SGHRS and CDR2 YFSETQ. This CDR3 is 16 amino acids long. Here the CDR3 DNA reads TGCGCCAGCAGTTTCGGCGGAAAAGAGTCTAACTATGGCTACACCTTC. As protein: CASSFGGKESNYGYTF. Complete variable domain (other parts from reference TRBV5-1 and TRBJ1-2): KAGVTQTPRYLIKTRGQQVTLSCSPISGHRSVSWYQQTPGQGLQFLFEYFSETQRNKGNFPGRFSGRQFSNSRSEMNVSTLELGDSALYLCASSFGGKESNYGYTFGSGTRLTVV.

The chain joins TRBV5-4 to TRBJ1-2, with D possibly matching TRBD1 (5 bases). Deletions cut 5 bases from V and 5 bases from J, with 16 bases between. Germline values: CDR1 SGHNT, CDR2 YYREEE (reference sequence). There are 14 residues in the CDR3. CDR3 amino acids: CASRPRGEHYGYTF. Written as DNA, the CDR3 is TGTGCCAGCAGGCCCCGGGGGGAACATTATGGCTACACCTTC.

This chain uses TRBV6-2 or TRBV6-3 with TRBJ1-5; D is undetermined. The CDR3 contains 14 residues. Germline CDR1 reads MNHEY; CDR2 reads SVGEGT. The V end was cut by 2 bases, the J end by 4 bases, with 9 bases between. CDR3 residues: CASSYPGTNQPQHF. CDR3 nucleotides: TGTGCCAGCAGTTACCCGGGAACGAATCAGCCCCAGCATTTT.

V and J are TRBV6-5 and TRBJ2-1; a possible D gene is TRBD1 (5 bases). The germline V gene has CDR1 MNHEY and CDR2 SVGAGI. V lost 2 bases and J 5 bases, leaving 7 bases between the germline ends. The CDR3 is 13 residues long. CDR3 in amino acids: CASSYGRDNEQFF. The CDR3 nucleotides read TGTGCCAGCAGTTACGGCAGGGACAATGAGCAGTTCTTC.

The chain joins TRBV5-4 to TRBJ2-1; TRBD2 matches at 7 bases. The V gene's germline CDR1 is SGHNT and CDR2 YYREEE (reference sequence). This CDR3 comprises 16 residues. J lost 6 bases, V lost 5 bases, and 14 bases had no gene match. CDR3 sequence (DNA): TGTGCCAGCAGGGGAGCGGGACGAAACAATCCCAATGAGCAGTTCTTC. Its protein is CASRGAGRNNPNEQFF. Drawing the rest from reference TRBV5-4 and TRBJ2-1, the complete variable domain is ETGVTQSPTHLIKTRGQQVTLRCSSQSGHNTVSWYQQALGQGPQFIFQYYREEENGRGNFPPRFSGLQFPNYSSELNVNALELDDSALYLCASRGAGRNNPNEQFFGPGTRLTVL.

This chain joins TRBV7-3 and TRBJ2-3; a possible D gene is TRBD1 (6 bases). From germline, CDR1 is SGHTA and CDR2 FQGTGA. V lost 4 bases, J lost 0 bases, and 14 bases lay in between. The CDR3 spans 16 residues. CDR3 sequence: CASSSSSTGSTDTQYF. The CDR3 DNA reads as TGTGCCAGCAGCTCTTCCTCGACAGGTAGCACAGATACGCAGTATTTT.

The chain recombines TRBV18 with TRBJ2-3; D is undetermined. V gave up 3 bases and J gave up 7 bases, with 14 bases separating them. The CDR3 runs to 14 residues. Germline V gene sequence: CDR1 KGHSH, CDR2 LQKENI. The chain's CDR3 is CASSPVGPPNTQYF. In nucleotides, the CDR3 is TGTGCCAGCTCACCGGTGGGCCCTCCCAATACGCAGTATTTT.